Shown below are 20 T cell receptor beta chains from a single sample sequenced in a study of shared clonotypes between healthy human individuals. Clones were read by immunoSEQ multiplex PCR, and TCRdb kept only the in-frame ones, dropping some. Counted here are hundreds of thousands of clones, 55% to 85% occurring once; the ten biggest clones make up around 1.8%. The sample was memory CD4+ T cells sorted from blood. The subset was: CD45RA-negative fraction. These receptor sequences come from a woman in her twenties or thirties in good health.

The chain has TRBV29-1 and TRBJ2-7; 8 nucleotides line up with TRBD2. The germline V gene encodes CDR1 SQVTM and CDR2 ANQGSEA. This CDR3 has 13 residues. V shed 6 bases, J shed 6 bases, and the junction held 10 bases outside the gene matches. CDR3 protein: CSVLLGLAGEQYF. The CDR3 bases are TGCAGCGTCCTCCTTGGACTAGCTGGCGAGCAGTACTTC.

The gene calls are TRBV6-1 and TRBJ2-7; either TRBD1 or TRBD2 may supply D (5 bases each). There are 15 residues in the CDR3. Germline V gene data show CDR1 as MNHNS and CDR2 as SASEGT. The V gene lost 6 bases and the J gene lost 2 bases, with 17 bases spanning the gap. This CDR3 reads CASRGESGGAYEQYF. The CDR3, as DNA: TGTGCCAGCAGAGGGGAGTCAGGTGGGGCCTACGAGCAGTACTTC.

This clone was seen a single time. The rearrangement uses TRBV28 and TRBJ2-5; D uncertain. In germline, CDR1 is MDHEN, CDR2 SYDVKM. The V gene lost 4 bases and the J gene lost 5 bases, with 5 bases spanning the gap. The CDR3 covers 11 residues. In DNA form, the CDR3 reads TGTGCCAGCAGTTGGACGGAGACCCAGTACTTC. Protein: CASSWTETQYF.

This clone was counted ten times or more. V and J are TRBV19 and TRBJ1-1; 9 bases match TRBD1. Germline V gives CDR1 LNHDA, CDR2 SQIVND (reference sequence). This CDR3 is 16 amino acids long. Losses at the gene ends were 4 bases for V and 8 bases for J; bases not matched to a gene: 14. The CDR3 nucleotides are TGTGCCAGTAGTACCTCTCCGGGACAGGGAGGAGGCGAAGCTTTCTTT. Protein: CASSTSPGQGGGEAFF. The full variable domain, rest sourced from reference TRBV19 and TRBJ1-1, is DGGITQSPKYLFRKEGQNVTLSCEQNLNHDAMYWYRQDPGQGLRLIYYSQIVNDFQKGDIAEGYSVSREKKESFPLTVTSAQKNPTAFYLCASSTSPGQGGGEAFFGQGTRLTVV.

This clone turned up a few times. V is TRBV28 and J is TRBJ2-4; tentatively, D is TRBD2 (6 bases). The germline CDR1 and CDR2 sequences are MDHEN and SYDVKM. The germline V and J ends were trimmed by 3 bases and 3 bases, with 15 bases remaining between them. This CDR3 spans 16 amino acids. The CDR3 bases are TGTGCCAGCAGTTTTGGCGGGGCACTAGGCAAAAACATTCAGTACTTC. This sequence encodes CASSFGGALGKNIQYF.

A note on this clone: The same CDR3 arises from other DNA sequences in this sample as well. The chain links TRBV27 to TRBJ2-7, with a tentative D call TRBD1 (7 bases). Trimming took 6 bases from V and 7 from J, leaving 16 bases between them. The germline V gene encodes CDR1 MNHEY and CDR2 SMNVEV (reference sequence). The CDR3 spans 13 residues. The CDR3 nucleotides are TGTGCCAGCAGCGACCAGGGGGGAGAAGAGCAGTACTTC. This codes for CASSDQGGEEQYF.

The chain couples TRBV6-5 to TRBJ2-1; TRBD2 agrees at 8 bases. J lost 7 bases, V lost 6 bases, and 8 bases had no gene match. This CDR3 region has 14 residues. CDR1 and CDR2 from the germline V gene are MNHEY and SVGAGI. The CDR3 DNA follows: TGTGCCAGCAGACCGGGGGGCGGGAGGAATGAGCAGTTCTTC. Protein: CASRPGGGRNEQFF.

The chain recombines TRBV19 with TRBJ2-5; 7 bases map to TRBD1. From germline, CDR1 is LNHDA and CDR2 SQIVND (reference sequence). This CDR3 is built from 15 residues. V trimming: 6 bases; J trimming: 4 bases; junction bases outside the gene matches: 11. This chain's CDR3 is CASRGGVTGRETQYF. DNA of the CDR3: TGTGCCAGTAGAGGGGGAGTGACAGGGCGAGAGACCCAGTACTTC.

This clone was recorded only once. The chain combines TRBV30 with TRBJ2-7, with 7 nucleotides matching TRBD2. After removal of 2 bases from V and 3 bases from J, the junction contained 13 bases not matched to a gene. This CDR3 is 16 amino acids long. Germline V CDR1 and CDR2: GTSNPN, SVGIG (reference sequence). The CDR3 loop is CAWSLAGALRNYEQYF. Written as DNA, the CDR3 is TGTGCCTGGAGTCTGGCGGGAGCTCTTAGAAACTACGAGCAGTACTTC.

The rearrangement uses TRBV28 and TRBJ2-4; D not resolved. Germline assignment: CDR1 MDHEN and CDR2 SYDVKM. The CDR3 spans 16 residues. V lost 2 bases to trimming and J lost 0 bases, with 11 bases between them. Here the CDR3 reads CASSLADGLAKNIQYF. In DNA form, the CDR3 reads TGTGCCAGCAGTTTAGCGGACGGATTAGCCAAAAACATTCAGTACTTC.

The table lists this clone with a count of one. The chain employs TRBV5-1 and TRBJ2-3, with D hard to call. The CDR3 sequence is 14 residues long. The germline gives CDR1 SGHRS, CDR2 YFSETQ. V lost 4 bases to trimming and J lost 2 bases, with 11 bases between them. The CDR3 sequence: CASSPGELTDTQYF. The CDR3 DNA reads TGCGCCAGCAGCCCGGGTGAACTCACAGATACGCAGTATTTT.

The chain links TRBV7-2 to TRBJ2-7; D uncertain. This CDR3 region has 14 residues. V gave up 1 base and J gave up 4 bases, with 11 bases separating them. CDR1 is SGHTA, CDR2 FQGNSA, per germline. The CDR3 nucleotides read TGTGCCAGCAGCTTAGAGGTGCTTAGGTACGAGCAGTACTTC. Translation gives CASSLEVLRYEQYF. Together with reference TRBV7-2 and TRBJ2-7, the CDR3 gives the full variable domain: GAGVSQSPSNKVTEKGKDVELRCDPISGHTALYWYRQSLGQGLEFLIYFQGNSAPDKSGLPSDRFSAERTGGSVSTLTIQRTQQEDSAVYLCASSLEVLRYEQYFGPGTRLTVT.

This chain connects TRBV10-3 to TRBJ2-1, with 9 bases aligning to TRBD1. The CDR3 is 15 residues long. Looked up from germline, CDR1 is ENHRY and CDR2 is SYGVKD. V trimming: 2 bases; J trimming: 2 bases; junction bases outside the gene matches: 1. This CDR3 reads CAISEGTGTYNEQFF. The CDR3 DNA reads as TGTGCCATCAGTGAGGGGACAGGGACCTACAATGAGCAGTTCTTC.

This chain connects TRBV5-5 to TRBJ1-1; D is unclear. This CDR3 contains 13 residues. V gave up 2 bases and J gave up 10 bases, with 15 bases separating them. Per germline, CDR1 SGHKS and CDR2 YYEKEE (reference sequence). The CDR3 nucleotides are TGTGCCAGCAGCTTACCGGGCCCCGTGGGAGCTTTCTTT. Translated, it gives CASSLPGPVGAFF. Full variable domain (rest looked up from reference TRBV5-5 and TRBJ1-1): DAGVTQSPTHLIKTRGQQVTLRCSPISGHKSVSWYQQVLGQGPQFIFQYYEKEERGRGNFPDRFSARQFPNYSSELNVNALLLGDSALYLCASSLPGPVGAFFGQGTRLTVV.

The chain employs TRBV23-1 and TRBJ2-7; 9 bases align to TRBD1. TRBV23-1 is an ORF for which the function is uncertain. J was trimmed by 4 bases and V by 6 bases; bases with no gene match: 7. The CDR3 has 14 amino acids. The CDR3 loop is CASRKTGGGYEQYF. Here the CDR3 DNA reads TGCGCCAGCAGGAAGACAGGGGGAGGGTACGAGCAGTACTTC.

This chain links TRBV4-1 with TRBJ2-7; perhaps D is TRBD1 or TRBD2 (6 bases each). V was pared by 2 bases and J by 2 bases, with 22 bases between. The CDR3 extends over 18 amino acids. Germline V lookup: CDR1 MGHRA, CDR2 YSYEKL. As DNA, the CDR3 is TGCGCCAGCAGCCAACAGACAGGATCTGGTGCTAGCGCCTACGAGCAGTACTTC. Its protein product is CASSQQTGSGASAYEQYF.

The rearrangement joins TRBV30 to TRBJ2-1, with 8 bases aligning to TRBD2. The CDR3 consists of 15 residues. The germline gives CDR1 GTSNPN, CDR2 SVGIG (reference sequence). Germline trimming cut 4 bases from V and 1 base from J; bases unmatched to any gene: 6. The CDR3 DNA reads as TGTGCCTGGACTCTGGCTAGCGGGTCCTACAATGAGCAGTTCTTC. This translates into CAWTLASGSYNEQFF.

This chain connects TRBV27 to TRBJ2-3; 11 positions agree with TRBD2. The CDR3 sequence is 17 residues long. V dropped 3 bases and J dropped 1; count of bases not matched to a gene: 6. Germline V lookup: CDR1 MNHEY, CDR2 SMNVEV (reference sequence). The CDR3 DNA is TGTGCCAGCAGTTTTTTAGCGGGAGGGCTGGGCACAGATACGCAGTATTTT. This sequence encodes CASSFLAGGLGTDTQYF.

The J gene is TRBJ2-7, the V gene TRBV6-1, with 9 nucleotides matching TRBD1. Germline lookup yields CDR1 MNHNS and CDR2 SASEGT. The CDR3 length is 14 residues. J gave up 0 bases and V 8 bases, and 5 bases lay outside the gene matches. CDR3 sequence reads: CASEKDRGSYEQYF. In DNA form, the CDR3 reads TGTGCCAGCGAGAAGGACAGGGGCTCCTACGAGCAGTACTTC.

This clone was recorded once. The CDR3 loop is CASSRWDQYNEQFF. CDR3 coding DNA: TGTGCCAGCAGCAGGTGGGATCAATACAATGAGCAGTTCTTC. This sequence joins TRBV7-2 and TRBJ2-1; D call uncertain. V was pared by 5 bases and J by 4 bases, with 12 bases between. The CDR3 has 14 residues. Germline CDR1 and CDR2: SGHTA and FQGNSA.